This TCR beta chain came from a study of neurological immune-mediated disorders (dated by TCRdb to between 2018 and 2021). Regarding the complete study: Of the roughly 34 multiple sclerosis patients, some 30 had relapsing-remitting MS and 3 had secondary progressive MS. The cohort comprised some 71 subjects: about 14 HAM/TSP patients, 34 multiple sclerosis patients and about 20 healthy controls. Peripheral blood TCR-beta repertoires from patients with HTLV-I-associated myelopathy (HAM/TSP), patients with multiple sclerosis, and healthy controls were compared in the study using UMI-based sequencing. The roughly 110 TCR-beta libraries included longitudinal samples, technical triplicates and paired sorted CD4+ and CD8+ T-cell subsets alongside PBMC samples. What the research found in general, with its limitations: No identical CDR3 amino acid sequences were found to be shared among expanded clones across subjects, suggesting that TCR-beta repertoires were private in all groups. TCR clonal expansion was highest in HAM/TSP patients and lowest in MS patients, with MS patients falling below even healthy controls. The MS cluster was not associated with any clinical or MRI features, and the authors stated that larger cohorts are needed. In a phylogenetic analysis, the repertoires of 18 out of 34 MS patients fell into a single cluster of related CDR3 sequences, pointing to a possible signature at the repertoire level.

Sorted-subset TCR libraries were prepared from approximately 1 million sorted CD4+ or CD8+ T cells. Multiple sclerosis patients were enrolled in a US clinical protocol evaluating disease progression by magnetic resonance imaging. PBMCs were separated from peripheral blood using Ficoll-Hypaque density gradient centrifugation and then cryopreserved in liquid nitrogen. Paired sorted CD4+ and CD8+ subsets came from healthy controls, HAM/TSP patients and MS patients. The germline V gene (reference sequence) specifies DFQATT as CDR1 and SNEGSKA as CDR2. From the cysteine up to the phenylalanine, the CDR3 has a length of 13 residues. Only the CDR3 DNA is retained, 39 bases long and in frame from the first base. V drops 3 bases and J drops 3 bases, leaving 12 bases in between. This clonotype was observed many times. There is no known antigen for this receptor. There are no base qualities to consult, and no much larger clone falls within one base.

cDNA synthesis used template-switch 5'RACE with a primer carrying a 10-nucleotide random unique molecular identifier tagging each TCR transcript. Over 180 million TCR-beta sequences, covering 15-18 subjects, were produced in each sequencing run. Total RNA was extracted with the RNeasy kit. The KAPA Real-time Library Amplification kit was used to amplify TCR-beta VDJ regions with primers for the TCR constant region and the 5'RACE anchor. A first PCR added sample indexes and Illumina adaptors, and a second PCR then raised library yield. After purification with Ampure beads, the TCR product of roughly 650 bp was size-selected on a 2% E-gel SizeSelection system. Before pooling, libraries had their quality checked on a Bioanalyzer, their concentration measured with Qubit, and their quantity determined with the Kapa Library Quantification kit. An Illumina HiSeq 2500 sequenced the libraries paired-end 2 x 150 bp. To increase sequence diversity, about 23-30% phiX was spiked into each library pool. The paper's data handling went like this. Quality-filtered reads were processed with the UMI-based MiGEC pipeline, which removed over 75% of raw TCR sequences during error correction. IMGT germline references were used for alignment of VDJ genes, and clonotypes were defined by a unique CDR3 amino acid sequence together with V-J genes. Clonal expansion, Shannon diversity, and CDR3 relatedness (CalcPairwiseDistances, ClusterSamples) were evaluated with VDJtools, and phylogenetic trees were built with CLCbio workbench. Clones with at least 8 unique UMIs were defined as expanded, with this threshold being based on coefficient-of-variation modelling across technical triplicates. The raw public reads went through TCRdb reprocessing: fastp at Q25, MiXCR clone calling, in-frame beta chains kept. For every CDR3 protein sequence, its rows merge into one entry that carries the most common genes and DNA. The V and J calls were determined by TCRdb, not by the authors. This sample lists 50,000 to 60,000 distinct CDR3 sequences; 3% to 4.5% were detected once. The top ten clonotypes cover roughly 2% of the sample.

Sample: CD4+ T cells from blood. The TCR comes from a middle-aged woman with multiple sclerosis. Recombination connected TRBV20-1 to TRBJ2-7; TRBD1 is perhaps the D gene, given 6 matching bases. The CDR3 region: CSASSPGDYEQYF. The sequenced DNA is TGCAGTGCTAGTTCTCCAGGGGACTACGAGCAGTACTTC.